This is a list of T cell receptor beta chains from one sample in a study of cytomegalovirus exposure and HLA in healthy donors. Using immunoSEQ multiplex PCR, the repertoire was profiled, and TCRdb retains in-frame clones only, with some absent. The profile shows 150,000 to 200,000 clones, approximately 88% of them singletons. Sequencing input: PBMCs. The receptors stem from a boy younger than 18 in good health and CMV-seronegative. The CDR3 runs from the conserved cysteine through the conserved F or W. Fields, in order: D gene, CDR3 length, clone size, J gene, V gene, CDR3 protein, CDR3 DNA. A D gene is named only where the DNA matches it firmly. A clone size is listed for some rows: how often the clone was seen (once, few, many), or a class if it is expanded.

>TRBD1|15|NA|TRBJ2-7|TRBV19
CASSISGTGVYEQYF
TGTGCCAGTAGTATAAGCGGGACAGGGGTCTACGAGCAGTACTTC
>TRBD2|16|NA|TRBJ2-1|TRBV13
CASSRKLAGGINEQFF
TGTGCCAGCAGCCGGAAACTAGCGGGAGGCATTAATGAGCAGTTCTTC
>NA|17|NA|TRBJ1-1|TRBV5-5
CASSPPLSGFNGPEAFF
TGTGCCAGCAGCCCCCCCCTTTCAGGGTTCAATGGTCCTGAAGCTTTCTTT
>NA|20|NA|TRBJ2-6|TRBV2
CASSLRSRAGSVLGANVLTF
TGTGCCAGCAGCCTTAGGTCCAGGGCCGGGAGCGTTCTTGGGGCCAACGTCCTGACTTTC
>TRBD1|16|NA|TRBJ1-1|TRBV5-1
CASSAWPGQGVNRAFF
TGCGCCAGCAGCGCATGGCCGGGACAGGGGGTCAATCGAGCTTTCTTT
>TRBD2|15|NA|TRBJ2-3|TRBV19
CASSKGAGGTDTQYF
TGTGCCAGTAGTAAAGGAGCGGGGGGCACAGATACGCAGTATTTT
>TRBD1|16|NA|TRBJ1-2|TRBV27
CASSLDSRGANYGYTF
TGTGCCAGCAGTTTAGATAGCAGGGGGGCGAACTATGGCTACACCTTC
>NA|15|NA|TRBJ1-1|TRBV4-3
CASSPNRVINTEAFF
TGCGCCAGCAGCCCGAACAGGGTGATAAACACTGAAGCTTTCTTT
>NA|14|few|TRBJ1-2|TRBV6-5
CASRPSGYWSGYTF
TGTGCCAGCAGACCTTCAGGGTATTGGAGTGGCTACACCTTC
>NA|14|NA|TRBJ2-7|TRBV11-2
CASSLARPSYEQYF
TGTGCCAGCAGCTTAGCCAGGCCCTCCTACGAGCAGTACTTC
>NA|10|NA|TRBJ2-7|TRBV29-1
CSVRGHEQYF
TGCAGCGTCAGGGGCCACGAGCAGTACTTC
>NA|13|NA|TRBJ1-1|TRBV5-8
CASSLGLNTEAFF
TGTGCCAGCTCATTGGGCCTGAACACTGAAGCTTTCTTT
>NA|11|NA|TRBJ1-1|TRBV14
CASRRDTEAFF
TGTGCCAGCAGGAGGGACACTGAAGCTTTCTTT
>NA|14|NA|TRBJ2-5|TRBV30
CAWSGYQVQETQYF
TGTGCCTGGAGTGGATATCAGGTCCAAGAGACCCAGTACTTC
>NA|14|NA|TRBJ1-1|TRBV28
CASPGAGLNTEAFF
TGTGCCAGTCCTGGGGCAGGGTTAAACACTGAAGCTTTCTTT
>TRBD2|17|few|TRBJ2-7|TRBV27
CASSFRPAGVEPYEQYF
TGTGCCAGCAGTTTTCGGCCAGCGGGGGTGGAACCCTACGAGCAGTACTTC
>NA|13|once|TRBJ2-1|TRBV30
CAWSAADYNEQFF
TGTGCCTGGAGTGCCGCGGACTACAATGAGCAGTTCTTC
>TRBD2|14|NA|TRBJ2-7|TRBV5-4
CASSLVGGAYEQYF
TGTGCCAGCAGCTTGGTCGGGGGGGCTTACGAGCAGTACTTC
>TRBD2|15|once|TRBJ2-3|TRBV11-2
CASTQTTSGADTQYF
TGTGCCAGCACCCAAACGACTAGCGGGGCAGATACGCAGTATTTT
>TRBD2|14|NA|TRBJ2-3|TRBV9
CASSGGRGTDTQYF
TGTGCCAGCAGCGGCGGGAGAGGTACAGATACGCAGTATTTT
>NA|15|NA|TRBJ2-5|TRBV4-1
CASSQVGTPRETQYF
TGCGCCAGCAGCCAAGTAGGAACTCCGCGGGAGACCCAGTACTTC
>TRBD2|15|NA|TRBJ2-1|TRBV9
CASSVAGGPRNEQFF
TGTGCCAGCAGCGTAGCGGGGGGGCCGAGAAATGAGCAGTTCTTC
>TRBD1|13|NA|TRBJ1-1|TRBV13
CASSSRGLSEAFF
TGTGCCAGCAGCTCAAGGGGGCTAAGTGAAGCTTTCTTT
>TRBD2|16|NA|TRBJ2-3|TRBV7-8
CASSSDGRGVTDTQYF
TGTGCCAGCAGCTCAGACGGTCGGGGGGTCACAGATACGCAGTATTTT
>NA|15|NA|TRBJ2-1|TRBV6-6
CASSYSRSSYNEQFF
TGTGCCAGCAGTTACTCTCGGAGCTCCTACAATGAGCAGTTCTTC
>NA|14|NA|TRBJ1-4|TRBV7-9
CASSFRVEDEKLFF
TGTGCCAGCAGCTTTAGGGTGGAGGATGAAAAACTGTTTTTT
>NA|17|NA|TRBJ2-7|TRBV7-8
CASTPPAGWLWTHEQYF
TGTGCCAGCACCCCTCCGGCGGGTTGGCTCTGGACCCACGAGCAGTACTTT
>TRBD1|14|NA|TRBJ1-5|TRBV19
CASSRTGGGQPQHF
TGTGCCAGTAGTCGGACAGGGGGCGGTCAGCCCCAGCATTTT
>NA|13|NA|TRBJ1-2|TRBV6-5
CASSDRSNYGYTF
TGTGCCAGCAGCGACAGATCTAACTATGGCTACACCTTC
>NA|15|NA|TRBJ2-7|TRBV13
CASSLGQDPSYEQYF
TGTGCCAGCAGCTTAGGACAGGACCCTTCCTACGAGCAGTACTTC
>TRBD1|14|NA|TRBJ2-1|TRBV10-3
CAIYRQGAVNEQFF
TGTGCCATCTACAGACAGGGGGCCGTCAATGAGCAGTTCTTC
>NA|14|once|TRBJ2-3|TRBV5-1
CASSLPGGTDTQYF
TGCGCCAGCAGCTTGCCAGGGGGCACAGATACGCAGTATTTT
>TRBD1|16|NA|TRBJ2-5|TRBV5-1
CASSGKTGSGKETQYF
TGCGCCAGCAGCGGGAAGACAGGGTCCGGCAAAGAGACCCAGTACTTC
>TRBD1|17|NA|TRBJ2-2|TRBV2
CASSERPGQGNTGELFF
TGTGCCAGCAGTGAGAGACCGGGACAGGGAAACACCGGGGAGCTGTTTTTT
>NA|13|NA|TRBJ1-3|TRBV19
CASRDTAGNTIYF
TGTGCCAGTCGGGACACTGCTGGAAACACCATATATTTT
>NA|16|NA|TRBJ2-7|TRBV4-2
CASSLGSGQRNYEQYF
TGTGCCAGCAGTCTAGGGAGTGGTCAGCGGAACTACGAGCAGTACTTC
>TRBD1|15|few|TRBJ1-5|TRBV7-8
CASSLTGVSNQPQHF
TGTGCCAGCAGCTTGACAGGGGTGAGCAATCAGCCCCAGCATTTT
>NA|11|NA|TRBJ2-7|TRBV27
CASSLGYEQYF
TGTGCCAGCAGTTTGGGCTACGAGCAGTACTTC
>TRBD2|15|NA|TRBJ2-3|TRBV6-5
CASSSSGGAEDTQYF
TGTGCCAGCAGCTCTAGCGGGGGGGCAGAAGATACGCAGTATTTT
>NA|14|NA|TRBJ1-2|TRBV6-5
CATNPGQGTYGYTF
TGTGCCACGAACCCGGGACAAGGGACCTATGGCTACACCTTC
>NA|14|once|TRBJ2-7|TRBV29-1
CSAQTGMSSYEQYF
TGCAGCGCCCAGACAGGAATGAGCTCCTACGAGCAGTACTTC
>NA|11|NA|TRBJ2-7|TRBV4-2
CASSASGEQYF
TGTGCCAGCAGCGCCTCAGGCGAGCAGTACTTC
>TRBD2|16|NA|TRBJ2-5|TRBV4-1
CASSQGLAGGRETQYF
TGCGCCAGCAGCCAGGGACTAGCGGGGGGCCGGGAGACCCAGTACTTC
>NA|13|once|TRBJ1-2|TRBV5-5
CASSEIILGGYTF
TGTGCCAGCAGCGAAATAATTCTCGGGGGCTACACCTTC
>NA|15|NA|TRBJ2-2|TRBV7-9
CASSSADFVTGELFF
TGTGCCAGCAGCTCGGCGGACTTTGTCACCGGGGAGCTGTTTTTT
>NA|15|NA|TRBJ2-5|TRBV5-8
CASSPWVDTQETQYF
TGTGCCAGCAGCCCGTGGGTCGACACTCAAGAGACCCAGTACTTC
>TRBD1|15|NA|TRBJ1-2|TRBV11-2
CASSSLRQGEYGYTF
TGTGCCAGCAGCTCACTCCGACAGGGGGAATATGGCTACACCTTC
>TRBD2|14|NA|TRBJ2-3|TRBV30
CAWSTGLDRSAQYF
TGTGCCTGGAGTACGGGACTAGATCGGTCCGCTCAGTATTTT
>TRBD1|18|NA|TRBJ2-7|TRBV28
CASSSFGTGASFSYEQYF
TGTGCCAGCAGTTCTTTCGGGACAGGGGCTAGTTTCTCCTACGAGCAGTACTTC
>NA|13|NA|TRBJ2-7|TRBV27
CASSFRSSYEQYF
TGTGCCAGCAGTTTCCGGAGCTCCTACGAGCAGTACTTC
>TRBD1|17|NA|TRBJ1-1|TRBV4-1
CASSQMATGQANTEAFF
TGCGCCAGCAGCCAAATGGCAACTGGACAGGCGAACACTGAAGCTTTCTTT
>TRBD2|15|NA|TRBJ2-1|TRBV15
CATSVGLAGPNEQFF
TGTGCCACCAGCGTAGGACTAGCGGGGCCCAATGAGCAGTTCTTC
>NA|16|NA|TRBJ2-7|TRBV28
CASSTPTSPLSYEQYF
TGTGCCAGCAGTACCCCGACTAGTCCATTATCCTACGAGCAGTACTTC
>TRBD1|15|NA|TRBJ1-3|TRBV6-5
CASSSDRVQGNTIYF
TGTGCCAGCAGTTCTGACAGGGTGCAGGGAAACACCATATATTTT
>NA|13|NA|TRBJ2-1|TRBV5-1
CASSLMGGNEQFF
TGCGCCAGCAGCTTGATGGGGGGCAATGAGCAGTTCTTC
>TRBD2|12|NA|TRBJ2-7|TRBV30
CASQRGAYEQYF
TGTGCCTCACAGCGGGGCGCCTACGAGCAGTACTTC
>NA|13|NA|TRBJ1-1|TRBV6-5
CASSLLRGASTFF
TGTGCCAGCAGCCTCCTTCGGGGGGCGTCAACTTTCTTT
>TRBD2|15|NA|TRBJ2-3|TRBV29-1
CSVGTTSGYTDTQYF
TGCAGCGTGGGGACGACTAGCGGATACACAGATACGCAGTATTTT
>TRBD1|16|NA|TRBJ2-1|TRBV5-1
CASRDLGQGVYNEQFF
TGCGCCAGCAGAGATTTGGGACAGGGTGTGTACAATGAGCAGTTCTTC
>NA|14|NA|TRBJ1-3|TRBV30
CACARQGSGNTIYF
TGTGCCTGTGCCAGGCAGGGATCCGGAAACACCATATATTTT